The next 6 T cell receptor beta chains were all read from a single sample in a study of early T cells in non-severe SARS-CoV-2 infection. TCRdb re-called the 5' RACE reads through MiXCR, storing one row per CDR3 protein. The sample has 70,000 or so distinct CDR3 sequences; 4.6% are singletons. Source: whole blood, taken at baseline. These receptors came from an adult who was a healthcare worker with PCR-confirmed SARS-CoV-2 infection or an uninfected control (not recorded which). The donor label of this sample is uncertain.

This clonotype was picked up a small number of times. One end of the junction does not line up with germline, which may come from a read error. The rearrangement uses TRBV2 and TRBJ1-1, with D maybe TRBD1 (5 bases). CDR3 length equals 13 residues. Germline CDR1 SNHLY, CDR2 FYNNEI. CDR3 residues: CASSRAGNTEVFF. As DNA, the CDR3 is TGTGCCAGCAGTAGAGCAGGGAACACTGAAGTTTTCTTT.

This clonotype appeared many times. The rearrangement uses TRBV20-1 and TRBJ1-2, with 8 nucleotides matching TRBD1. V lost 3 bases and J lost 3; bases outside the gene matches: 6. This CDR3 spans 14 amino acids. Germline-derived CDR1 and CDR2 are DFQATT and SNEGSKA (reference sequence). CDR3 protein: CSARPTGQDYGYTF. The CDR3 bases are TGCAGTGCTAGGCCGACGGGACAGGACTATGGCTACACCTTC.

This clonotype occurred many times. The chain employs TRBV16 and TRBJ1-1; tentatively, D is TRBD1 (5 bases). Per the germline V gene, CDR1 is KGHSY and CDR2 is FQNENV. V dropped 0 bases and J dropped 4 bases, with 12 bases sitting between them. The CDR3 sequence is 15 residues long. The chain's CDR3 is CASSQSGTGVTEAFF. CDR3 nucleotides: TGTGCCAGCAGCCAATCGGGAACAGGCGTCACTGAAGCTTTCTTT.

The chain couples TRBV19 to TRBJ1-4; D possibly corresponds to TRBD1 (5 bases). CDR3 length equals 12 residues. From germline, CDR1 is LNHDA and CDR2 SQIVND (reference sequence). V was cut by 8 bases and J by 6 bases, with 10 bases left in between. CDR3 nucleotide sequence: TGTGCCAGTCTCCGGGACGATGAAAAACTGTTTTTT. It is translated as CASLRDDEKLFF. Looking up the rest from reference TRBV19 and TRBJ1-4 gives the full variable domain: DGGITQSPKYLFRKEGQNVTLSCEQNLNHDAMYWYRQDPGQGLRLIYYSQIVNDFQKGDIAEGYSVSREKKESFPLTVTSAQKNPTAFYLCASLRDDEKLFFGSGTQLSVL.

This clonotype has a count of ten or more. This chain connects TRBV10-1 to TRBJ2-7; a possible D gene is TRBD1 (5 bases). The CDR3 has 12 residues. Trimming stripped 5 bases from V and 4 bases from J, with 9 bases between. Germline V gene sequence: CDR1 WNHNN, CDR2 SYGVQD (reference sequence). The CDR3 bases are TGCGCCAGCAGTTCAACAGGTTACGAGCAGTACTTC. It translates to CASSSTGYEQYF.

This clonotype was observed at least ten times. The chain uses TRBV10-3 and TRBJ2-5; D is perhaps TRBD1 or TRBD2 (5 bases each). Germline CDR1 reads ENHRY; CDR2 reads SYGVKD. V was trimmed by 0 bases and J by 3 bases, leaving 14 bases between them. The CDR3 loop spans 16 amino acids. CDR3: CAISESVLGTKETQYF. The DNA for the CDR3 is TGTGCCATCAGTGAGTCTGTTCTGGGGACCAAAGAGACCCAGTACTTC.